This passage covers 27 T cell receptor beta chains from one sample sequenced in a study of post-analysis software for immune sequencing data (dated by TCRdb to about 2015). Paper-wide results and their limitations: Patients showed significantly higher frequencies than controls for several TRBV segments, among them TRBV5-6, TRBV5-1 and TRBV20-1.

Which antigens these TCRs recognize remains unknown. Library preparation was by PCR. The data were produced on an Illumina HiSeq 2500. To reduce PCR and sequencing biases, unique molecular identifiers were incorporated into the TCR beta cDNA libraries. TCRdb reran the public reads through fastp at Q25 and MiXCR, keeping productive beta chains. Each CDR3 protein gets just one entry, which takes the most common genes and DNA from the rows behind it. The sample table records roughly 800,000 distinct CDR3 sequences; roughly 58% of these occur just once. The ten most abundant clones make up around 4.5% of the sample. The sample comprised blood. The receptor set was obtained from a girl aged 10 to 17 with multiple sclerosis.

This clonotype was seen a single time. The chain employs TRBV5-5 and TRBJ2-1; TRBD2 agrees at 12 bases. V trimming: 3 bases; J trimming: 2 bases; junction bases outside the gene matches: 3. The length of the CDR3 is 16 residues. Germline values: CDR1 SGHKS, CDR2 YYEKEE (reference sequence). CDR3 loop: CASSWGLAGTYNEQFF. The CDR3 DNA reads as TGTGCCAGCAGCTGGGGACTAGCGGGTACCTACAATGAGCAGTTCTTC.

The V gene is TRBV7-8, the J gene TRBJ2-3; 16 bases fit TRBD2. The CDR3 consists of 17 residues. V was pared by 1 base and J by 6 bases, with 4 bases of the junction left unmatched. The germline V gene encodes CDR1 SGHVS and CDR2 FQNEAQ. In nucleotides, the CDR3 is TGTGCCAGCAGCTTAGAAGGGACTAGCGGGAGGGCTGATACGCAGTATTTT. Amino acids: CASSLEGTSGRADTQYF.

Many counts were recorded for this clonotype. The chain joins TRBV9 to TRBJ2-7; the D gene could be TRBD1 or TRBD2 (5 bases each). The CDR3 is made up of 14 amino acids. The germline gives CDR1 SGDLS, CDR2 YYNGEE. The ends were cut back, 4 bases at V and 7 bases at J, with 18 bases in the middle. The CDR3, as DNA: TGTGCCAGCAGCCCCCGTCGGGACCCTGAGGAGCAGTACTTC. Protein: CASSPRRDPEEQYF.

This chain connects TRBV28 to TRBJ1-2, with a possible D match to TRBD1 (5 bases). The germline V gene encodes CDR1 MDHEN and CDR2 SYDVKM. Trimming cost V 10 bases and J 4 bases, with 16 bases left between them. CDR3 length equals 13 residues. In DNA form, the CDR3 reads TGTGCCACCCGGGGGGGAGGGACCTATGGCTACACCTTC. Translation: CATRGGGTYGYTF.

The genes are TRBV20-1 and TRBJ2-3; D not resolved. Looked up from germline, CDR1 is DFQATT and CDR2 is SNEGSKA (reference sequence). This CDR3 has 13 amino acids. The V end lost 5 bases, the J end lost 2 bases, and 11 bases lay between the germline ends. CDR3 nucleotide sequence: TGCAGTGCTGGACCGCCCTACACAGATACGCAGTATTTT. Its protein is CSAGPPYTDTQYF.

Here the CDR3 reads CASSLRTVYEQYF. The CDR3 DNA reads TGTGCCAGCAGTCTTCGGACGGTCTACGAGCAGTACTTC. This chain connects TRBV6-6 to TRBJ2-7; D gene uncertain. With 5 bases removed from V and 3 bases from J, the gap between germline ends came to 11 bases. CDR1 and CDR2 from the germline V gene are MNHNY and SVGAGI (reference sequence). The CDR3 extends over 13 amino acids.

Written as DNA, the CDR3 is TGCAGCGTTGCCGGGACAGGGTACCCAGATACGCAGTATTTT. Its protein is CSVAGTGYPDTQYF. The rearrangement joins TRBV29-1 to TRBJ2-3; 9 bases are shared with TRBD1. Germline trimming cut 4 bases from V and 4 bases from J; bases unmatched to any gene: 6. This CDR3 region has 14 residues. Germline loops: CDR1 SQVTM, CDR2 ANQGSEA.

This clonotype has just a few counts. The V and J genes are TRBV6-5 and TRBJ2-1; D gene unclear. Trimming took 4 bases from V and 11 from J, leaving 12 bases between them. Germline V gives CDR1 MNHEY, CDR2 SVGAGI. The CDR3 is made up of 12 amino acids. CDR3 sequence reads: CASSLDPYKQFF. Here the CDR3 DNA reads TGTGCCAGCAGTTTGGACCCATACAAGCAGTTCTTC.

The table lists this clonotype with a few counts. The chain uses TRBV20-1 and TRBJ2-1; either TRBD1 or TRBD2 may fit D (5 bases each). The CDR3 has 13 residues. V was clipped by 5 bases and J by 7 bases, with 15 bases between them. Germline lookup yields CDR1 DFQATT and CDR2 SNEGSKA (reference sequence). CDR3 amino acids: CSAEGLKGNEQFF. The CDR3 DNA is TGCAGTGCTGAGGGGCTCAAAGGGAATGAGCAGTTCTTC.

In its sample, this clonotype was seen a few times. The chain couples TRBV7-2 to TRBJ1-2, with D uncertain. The germline gives CDR1 SGHTA, CDR2 FQGNSA. This CDR3 comprises 11 residues. Trimming pared 8 bases from V and 8 bases from J, leaving 12 bases between. CDR3 sequence (DNA): TGTGCCAGCGCTCCCCCCCAGGGCTACACCTTC. This codes for CASAPPQGYTF. Together with reference TRBV7-2 and TRBJ1-2, the CDR3 gives the full variable domain: GAGVSQSPSNKVTEKGKDVELRCDPISGHTALYWYRQSLGQGLEFLIYFQGNSAPDKSGLPSDRFSAERTGGSVSTLTIQRTQQEDSAVYLCASAPPQGYTFGSGTRLTVV.

The genes are TRBV6-6 and TRBJ2-7; tentatively, D is TRBD1 or TRBD2 (5 bases each). With 6 bases removed from V and 5 bases from J, the gap between germline ends came to 23 bases. The CDR3 totals 16 residues. CDR1 is MNHNY and CDR2 is SVGAGI in the germline V gene (reference sequence). CDR3 DNA sequence: TGTGCCAGCAGATCCCGATCCCCAGCCGGGGACGACGAGCAGTACTTC. Protein sequence: CASRSRSPAGDDEQYF.

The gene calls are TRBV29-1 and TRBJ2-5; no firm D call. The germline gives CDR1 SQVTM, CDR2 ANQGSEA. The ends were cut back, 0 bases at V and 4 bases at J, with 15 bases in the middle. This CDR3 is 15 amino acids long. The CDR3 DNA reads TGCAGCGTTGAAGATTCAGCGAGCCTCGGAGAGACCCAGTACTTC. It codes for CSVEDSASLGETQYF.

The gene calls are TRBV10-3 and TRBJ1-5; D is unclear. This CDR3 is built from 12 residues. The V end lost 6 bases, the J end lost 4 bases, and 7 bases lay between the germline ends. Germline loops: CDR1 ENHRY, CDR2 SYGVKD. CDR3 in amino acids: CAISPGNQPQHF. In DNA, the CDR3 is TGTGCCATCAGCCCCGGAAATCAGCCCCAGCATTTT.

V is TRBV5-1 and J is TRBJ2-1; D possibly matches TRBD1 or TRBD2 (6 bases each). Germline V gene sequence: CDR1 SGHRS, CDR2 YFSETQ. The CDR3 spans 14 residues. The ends were cut back, 4 bases at V and 6 bases at J, with 14 bases in the middle. The CDR3 is CASSPRLGGNEQFF. In DNA, the CDR3 is TGCGCCAGCAGCCCAAGACTAGGGGGCAATGAGCAGTTCTTC.

The chain recombines TRBV5-1 with TRBJ1-1; 8 positions match TRBD1. Looked up from germline, CDR1 is SGHRS and CDR2 is YFSETQ. Trimming cost V 4 bases and J 4 bases; bases outside gene matches: 12. This CDR3 has 16 amino acids. The CDR3 reads CASSQKPRTGPTEAFF. DNA of the CDR3: TGCGCCAGCAGCCAAAAACCGCGGACAGGGCCCACTGAAGCTTTCTTT.

The chain joins TRBV7-9 to TRBJ2-3; D is unresolved. CDR1 and CDR2 (germline): SEHNR, FQNEAQ (reference sequence). There are 15 residues in the CDR3. V lost 3 bases and J lost 0, with 10 bases in between. The CDR3 DNA sequence: TGTGCCAGCAGCTTTGGGATAACTAGCACAGATACGCAGTATTTT. Protein product: CASSFGITSTDTQYF.

This clonotype was seen more than once but under ten times. This chain connects TRBV12-3 or TRBV12-4 to TRBJ2-5; D is ambiguous. The last part of the DNA fits TRBJ2-7 better; the J call may be wrong. This CDR3 comprises 13 residues. In DNA form, the CDR3 reads TGTGCCAGCAGTCTCGACGTGTTTGGCGAGCAGTACTTC. As protein: CASSLDVFGEQYF.

Comments on this clonotype: One end of the junction is discordant with germline, which a read error may explain. V gene TRBV4-1 combines with J gene TRBJ1-6; D not resolved. The CDR3 is made up of 15 amino acids. Germline V gene sequence: CDR1 MGHRA, CDR2 YSYEKL. The CDR3 bases are TGCGCCAGCAGCCTCGAGGGCGGCATTTATTCGCCCCTCCACTTT. It encodes CASSLEGGIYSPLHF.

This clonotype was detected only a few times. The rearrangement links TRBV7-2 to TRBJ2-7; D gene unclear. The CDR3 runs to 14 residues. The ends were cut back, 3 bases at V and 2 bases at J, with 11 bases in the middle. Per the germline V gene, CDR1 is SGHTA and CDR2 is FQGNSA. The DNA of the CDR3 is TGTGCCAGCAGCTTCTCGGGCAGCCCCTACGAGCAGTACTTC. Its translation is CASSFSGSPYEQYF. Filled out from reference TRBV7-2 and TRBJ2-7, the complete variable domain reads GAGVSQSPSNKVTEKGKDVELRCDPISGHTALYWYRQSLGQGLEFLIYFQGNSAPDKSGLPSDRFSAERTGGSVSTLTIQRTQQEDSAVYLCASSFSGSPYEQYFGPGTRLTVT.

This clonotype was detected a few times. The chain recombines TRBV20-1 with TRBJ2-5, with 9 nucleotides matching TRBD2. Trimming cost V 4 bases and J 1 base; bases outside gene matches: 4. Germline CDR1 and CDR2: DFQATT and SNEGSKA (reference sequence). The CDR3 contains 14 residues. The CDR3 coding sequence is TGCAGTGCTACTATAGCGGGAGTCCAAGAGACCCAGTACTTC. Residues: CSATIAGVQETQYF.

The chain links TRBV5-1 to TRBJ2-1, with 8 bases identical to TRBD2. The V segment lost 4 bases and the J segment 6 bases; nucleotides outside the gene matches: 12. The CDR3 has 16 residues. Germline lookup yields CDR1 SGHRS and CDR2 YFSETQ. CDR3 DNA: TGCGCCAGCAGCCCGGGAGGGCGACTAGCGCTCAATGAGCAGTTCTTC. The encoded protein is CASSPGGRLALNEQFF.

This clonotype has just a few counts. This chain uses TRBV20-1 with TRBJ2-7; D is unclear. Germline CDR1 is DFQATT and CDR2 is SNEGSKA (reference sequence). The CDR3 covers 11 residues. V was clipped by 3 bases and J by 3 bases, with 6 bases between them. The DNA of the CDR3 is TGCAGTGCTAGTGGGGACTACGAGCAGTACTTC. It codes for CSASGDYEQYF.

The V gene is TRBV5-1, the J gene TRBJ2-5, with 11 bases aligning to TRBD2. This CDR3 has 17 residues. J lost 11 bases, V lost 4 bases, and 19 bases had no gene match. From germline, CDR1 is SGHRS and CDR2 YFSETQ. The CDR3 bases are TGCGCCAGCAGCCAGGGACTAGCGGCCGACCCCAAAAACACTCAGTACTTC. Translating gives CASSQGLAADPKNTQYF.

The rearrangement links TRBV27 to TRBJ2-5; unclear D gene. Trimming removed 3 bases at V and 1 base at J, with 30 bases between. The length of the CDR3 is 21 residues. Germline assignment: CDR1 MNHEY and CDR2 SMNVEV (reference sequence). The CDR3 loop reads CASSLRSLRGETRSSQETQYF. The CDR3 DNA reads TGTGCCAGCAGTTTGAGAAGCCTTCGCGGTGAGACACGCTCTTCCCAAGAGACCCAGTACTTC.

This clonotype was seen a handful of times. The rearrangement joins TRBV9 to TRBJ2-1, with D maybe TRBD1 (5 bases). The CDR3 has 17 residues. Trimming left V 0 bases short and J 8 bases short, with 21 bases between. The germline gives CDR1 SGDLS, CDR2 YYNGEE. In DNA, the CDR3 is TGTGCCAGCAGCGTAGAGAGTAAGGGGCGCAGGTTTGATGAGCAGTTCTTC. Translated: CASSVESKGRRFDEQFF.

Only a few counts were recorded for this clonotype. This chain links TRBV9 with TRBJ2-7; 8 positions match TRBD1. Germline V gene lookup returns CDR1 SGDLS and CDR2 YYNGEE. This CDR3 spans 16 amino acids. V lost 0 bases and J lost 1; bases outside the gene matches: 6. This CDR3 is CASSVAGTGGSYEQYF. The CDR3 bases are TGTGCCAGCAGCGTAGCCGGGACAGGAGGGTCCTACGAGCAGTACTTC.

The chain recombines TRBV29-1 with TRBJ1-1; tentatively, D is TRBD1 (5 bases). Trimming took off 3 bases at V and 0 bases at J, with 11 bases between the two ends. In germline, CDR1 is SQVTM, CDR2 ANQGSEA. The CDR3 contains 14 residues. The DNA for the CDR3 is TGCAGCGTTGAGGGGCGACAGATGAACACTGAAGCTTTCTTT. Protein: CSVEGRQMNTEAFF.